The 15 T cell receptor beta chains below were found in one sample sequenced in a study of cytomegalovirus exposure and HLA in healthy donors. In the PCR, 60 Vbeta and 13 Jbeta primers were used. Profiled with immunoSEQ multiplex PCR; TCRdb holds only in-frame clones, not every one. The sample shows 150,000 to 160,000 clones, roughly three quarters of them seen only once. The specimen was PBMCs. These TCRs come from a young man in good health and CMV-seropositive.

This clone was picked up one time. V and J are TRBV19 and TRBJ1-5; no clear D. The length of the CDR3 is 13 residues. V shed 3 bases and J shed 1 base, with 4 bases lying between them. Germline CDR1 reads LNHDA; CDR2 reads SQIVND (reference sequence). The CDR3 region has the DNA TGTGCCAGTAGTATTTCGAGCAATCAGCCCCAGCATTTT. It yields the protein CASSISSNQPQHF.

This clone was picked up a small number of times. V gene TRBV5-1 combines with J gene TRBJ2-1, with TRBD2 matching over 13 bases. In germline, CDR1 is SGHRS, CDR2 YFSETQ. The J segment lost 8 bases and the V segment lost 5 bases, leaving 10 bases of the junction unmatched. The CDR3 has 16 amino acids. The CDR3: CASSQTSGRLGDEQFF. The DNA for the CDR3 is TGCGCCAGCAGTCAGACTAGCGGGAGGTTGGGGGATGAGCAGTTCTTC. Full variable domain (missing parts from reference TRBV5-1 and TRBJ2-1): KAGVTQTPRYLIKTRGQQVTLSCSPISGHRSVSWYQQTPGQGLQFLFEYFSETQRNKGNFPGRFSGRQFSNSRSEMNVSTLELGDSALYLCASSQTSGRLGDEQFFGPGTRLTVL.

This chain connects TRBV27 to TRBJ1-5; possibly TRBD1 for D (6 bases). Germline CDR1 and CDR2: MNHEY and SMNVEV (reference sequence). The CDR3 consists of 14 residues. Trimming left V 4 bases short and J 6 bases short, with 13 bases between. CDR3 nucleotides: TGTGCCAGCAGTTACACAGGGTTAGGTCAGCCCCAGCATTTT. Amino acids: CASSYTGLGQPQHF.

The gene calls are TRBV7-2 and TRBJ2-3; 8 nucleotides align to TRBD2. This CDR3 spans 15 amino acids. Germline V gene data show CDR1 as SGHTA and CDR2 as FQGNSA. With 5 bases clipped from V and 2 bases from J, the junction kept 6 bases outside the gene matches. CDR3 loop: CASSRTSGFTDTQYF. CDR3 in DNA: TGTGCCAGCAGCCGAACTAGCGGTTTCACAGATACGCAGTATTTT.

This clone was recorded only once. This rearrangement joins TRBV5-4 to TRBJ2-7; 9 bases are shared with TRBD2. The CDR3 is made up of 14 amino acids. V lost 4 bases and J lost 6; bases outside the gene matches: 8. Looked up from germline, CDR1 is SGHNT and CDR2 is YYREEE (reference sequence). CDR3 loop: CASSVPGLAAEQYF. CDR3 coding DNA: TGTGCCAGCAGCGTTCCGGGACTAGCTGCCGAGCAGTACTTC.

The chain links TRBV5-4 to TRBJ2-1; D remains unclear. Germline V lookup: CDR1 SGHNT, CDR2 YYREEE (reference sequence). V was pared by 3 bases and J by 8 bases, with 18 bases between. The CDR3 loop spans 15 amino acids. CDR3 nucleotide sequence: TGTGCCAGCAGCTCCCACCCTAGTCCCGTTGATGAGCAGTTCTTC. Protein: CASSSHPSPVDEQFF.

The chain combines TRBV4-2 with TRBJ2-3, with 7 bases aligning to TRBD2. The CDR3 has 17 amino acids. V gave up 1 base and J gave up 2 bases; unmatched junction bases: 9. Germline CDR1 is LGHNA and CDR2 is YNFKEQ. The chain's CDR3 is CASSQAPAGVYTDTQYF. DNA for the CDR3: TGTGCCAGCAGCCAAGCTCCGGCGGGAGTATACACAGATACGCAGTATTTT.

This clone was counted only a few times. V and J are TRBV29-1 and TRBJ1-2; D possibly corresponds to TRBD1 (6 bases). This CDR3 spans 13 amino acids. V lost 6 bases, J lost 7 bases, and 18 bases lay in between. Germline CDR1 reads SQVTM; CDR2 reads ANQGSEA. The CDR3 DNA reads TGCAGCGTACGGAATGAGGGACATTGTGGCTACACCTTC. Translation gives CSVRNEGHCGYTF.

This chain links TRBV7-9 with TRBJ2-7, with 9 bases aligning to TRBD2. The CDR3 sequence is 14 residues long. Trimming cost V 5 bases and J 6 bases; bases outside gene matches: 8. CDR1 SEHNR and CDR2 FQNEAQ come from the germline V gene (reference sequence). CDR3 in amino acids: CASSLIAGAAEQYF. The CDR3, as DNA: TGTGCCAGCAGCCTAATAGCGGGAGCGGCCGAGCAGTACTTC.

About this clone itself: Other DNA sequences of this sample code for an identical CDR3. The rearrangement joins TRBV28 to TRBJ2-7, with TRBD1 matching over 10 bases. In germline, CDR1 is MDHEN, CDR2 SYDVKM. There are 15 residues in the CDR3. V shed 6 bases, J shed 2 bases, and the junction held 7 bases outside the gene matches. Here the CDR3 DNA reads TGTGCCAGCAGCCTGCCGGGACAGGGGACCTACGAGCAGTACTTC. Its translation is CASSLPGQGTYEQYF.

DNA of the CDR3: TGTGCCAGCGGCCGACGGGAATCCAACACTGAAGCTTTCTTT. Encoded protein: CASGRRESNTEAFF. This chain joins TRBV5-8 and TRBJ1-1; D gene ambiguous. V lost 7 bases, J lost 2 bases, and 15 bases lay in between. This CDR3 has 14 residues. Germline V gives CDR1 SGHTS, CDR2 YDEGEE.

The chain has TRBV7-9 and TRBJ2-1; possibly TRBD2 for D (6 bases). Trimming took 5 bases from V and 1 from J, leaving 24 bases between them. The CDR3 consists of 19 residues. CDR1 and CDR2 from the germline V gene are SEHNR and FQNEAQ (reference sequence). CDR3 DNA sequence: TGTGCCAGCAGCCCGGGCGGGACCTTCCTTATCGGGTCCTACAATGAGCAGTTCTTC. Amino acids: CASSPGGTFLIGSYNEQFF. Variable domain in full (rest from reference TRBV7-9 and TRBJ2-1): DTGVSQNPRHKITKRGQNVTFRCDPISEHNRLYWYRQTLGQGPEFLTYFQNEAQLEKSRLLSDRFSAERPKGSFSTLEIQRTEQGDSAMYLCASSPGGTFLIGSYNEQFFGPGTRLTVL.

V gene TRBV29-1 combines with J gene TRBJ1-3, with a possible D match to TRBD1 (5 bases). CDR3 length: 13 amino acids. The V end was cut by 7 bases, the J end by 5 bases, with 15 bases between. Germline V CDR1 and CDR2: SQVTM, ANQGSEA. Here the CDR3 reads CSGTGGGRNTIYF. Written as DNA, the CDR3 is TGCAGCGGAACCGGGGGGGGACGAAACACCATATATTTT.

The J gene is TRBJ2-7, the V gene TRBV5-1; 9 positions match TRBD2. This CDR3 is built from 16 residues. Germline V gene data show CDR1 as SGHRS and CDR2 as YFSETQ. V lost 4 bases and J lost 5; bases outside the gene matches: 13. DNA of the CDR3: TGCGCCAGCAGCCGGCTGCGGGGCGGGAGGGACGACGAGCAGTACTTC. Its translation is CASSRLRGGRDDEQYF.

CDR3 DNA sequence: TGTGCCAGCACCCGGACAGGGCCTAACTATGGCTACACCTTC. Its translation is CASTRTGPNYGYTF. This sequence joins TRBV9 and TRBJ1-2; 8 nucleotides agree with TRBD1. Trimming removed 6 bases from V and 0 bases from J; junction bases left unmatched: 4. There are 14 residues in the CDR3. Germline V gene sequence: CDR1 SGDLS, CDR2 YYNGEE.